A selection of T cell receptor beta chains follows, all from one sample in a study of blood T cell repertoires in COVID-19. Clones were read by immunoSEQ multiplex PCR, and TCRdb kept only the in-frame ones, dropping some. The sample shows 150,000 to 200,000 clones, 86% of them seen only once. The sequenced sample was peripheral blood. These receptors came from a man aged 45-60 years with active or convalescent COVID-19. Each CDR3 is given with its conserved first and last residue. Fields, in order: V gene, D gene, clone size, J gene, CDR3 DNA, CDR3 protein. The D gene is left open where the match is weak. Size is stated for part of the rows, as once, few or many counts, or as a class when the clone is expanded.

>TRBV7-7|.|.|TRBJ2-5
TGTGCCAGCAGCTTGCCCCCAGTTCGTCTAGATGTTGGAGAGACCCAGTACTTC
CASSLPPVRLDVGETQYF
>TRBV5-5|TRBD2|.|TRBJ2-7
TGTGCCAGCTCTGAACTAGCGGGAGGCCAGCAGTACTTC
CASSELAGGQQYF
>TRBV9|.|once|TRBJ1-1
TGTGCCAGCAGCGTAGGCAACTCCCCTGAAGCTTTCTTT
CASSVGNSPEAFF
>TRBV29-1|.|.|TRBJ2-7
TGCAGCGTTGTGGTCAGGGCCTACGAGCAGTACTTC
CSVVVRAYEQYF
>TRBV2|.|.|TRBJ1-1
TGTGCCAGCAGTCCTGGACAGATGAACACTGAAGCTTTCTTT
CASSPGQMNTEAFF
>TRBV19|TRBD2|.|TRBJ2-7
TGTGCCAGTAGTCCCCCCCTAGCGGGGGGGCCTGGAGAGCAGTACTTC
CASSPPLAGGPGEQYF
>TRBV3-1/TRBV3-2|.|.|TRBJ2-3
TGTGCCAGCAGCCACCAGGGTGCCCTAGATACGCAGTATTTT
CASSHQGALDTQYF
>TRBV19|.|.|TRBJ2-7
TGTGCCAGTACCCCGGGGGCAGGGGGCTCCTACGAGCAGTACTTC
CASTPGAGGSYEQYF
>TRBV30|.|.|TRBJ1-2
TGTGCCTGGAGGGCACAGGGAAGGGGGAACTATGGCTACACCTTC
CAWRAQGRGNYGYTF
>TRBV11-2|.|.|TRBJ1-1
TGTGCCAGCAGCGCAGGTCGTGGCCGTGGAACTGAAGCTTTCTTT
CASSAGRGRGTEAFF
>TRBV6-2/TRBV6-3|.|many|TRBJ1-2
TGTGCCAGCAGTTCCGAGGGCAACTATGGCTACACCTTC
CASSSEGNYGYTF
>TRBV14|.|once|TRBJ1-2
TGTGCCAGCAGCCAAGGGGCCTATGGCTACACCTTC
CASSQGAYGYTF
>TRBV5-6|.|.|TRBJ2-1
TGTGCCAGCAGCTTGGTAGGGGCAGGCAATGAGCAGTTCTTC
CASSLVGAGNEQFF
>TRBV28|.|.|TRBJ1-6
TGTGCCAGCAGTTCTCGACTGGGTAATTCACCCCTCCACTTT
CASSSRLGNSPLHF
>TRBV4-1|TRBD2|.|TRBJ2-1
TGCGCCAGCAGCTCACCGGGACTAGCGGGGGACAATGAGCAGTTCTTC
CASSSPGLAGDNEQFF
>TRBV12-3/TRBV12-4|.|.|TRBJ2-1
TGTGCCAGCATAGGGGATGGCTACAATGAGCAGTTCTTC
CASIGDGYNEQFF
>TRBV18|.|once|TRBJ1-2
TGTGCCAGCTCACCCAACCGGCAGGGCTTTAGCTATGGCTACACCTTC
CASSPNRQGFSYGYTF
>TRBV19|.|.|TRBJ2-5
TGTGCCAGTAGCCGCCTAGGGGAAGAGACCCAGTACTTC
CASSRLGEETQYF
>TRBV6-5|.|once|TRBJ2-6
TGTGCCAGCAGGTACACGAGCTCTGGGGCCAACGTCCTGACTTTC
CASRYTSSGANVLTF
>TRBV5-1|TRBD1|.|TRBJ1-2
TGCGCCAGCAGCGCCTCCGGGACAGGCTCCTATGGCTACACCTTC
CASSASGTGSYGYTF
>TRBV9|.|.|TRBJ2-7
TGTGCCAGCAGCTCCGGGTACGAGCAGTACTTC
CASSSGYEQYF
>TRBV25-1|.|.|TRBJ1-1
TGTGCCAGCAGTGAAGGGGGGTTGAACACTGAAGCTTTCTTT
CASSEGGLNTEAFF
>TRBV2|.|.|TRBJ1-1
TGTGCCAGCAGTGGGGGGCAGATGAACACTGAAGCTTTCTTT
CASSGGQMNTEAFF
>TRBV6-5|.|.|TRBJ2-5
TGTGCCAGCTCAATCCAGTGGACTAATAAGGAGACCCAGTACTTC
CASSIQWTNKETQYF
>TRBV2|.|.|TRBJ2-7
TGTGCCAGCAGTGTGGGGCAGGAGTACGAGCAGTACTTC
CASSVGQEYEQYF
>TRBV6-4|.|.|TRBJ1-2
TGTGCCAGCAGTGACGGGGCTGGTGGCTACACCTTC
CASSDGAGGYTF
>TRBV5-5|TRBD2|.|TRBJ2-5
TGTGCCAGCAGCTGGAAGACTAGCGGGGGTGAGACCCAGTACTTC
CASSWKTSGGETQYF
>TRBV10-3|.|.|TRBJ2-3
TGTGCCATCAGTGAGGTCAGGGGCACAGATACGCAGTATTTT
CAISEVRGTDTQYF
>TRBV18|TRBD1|.|TRBJ1-4
TGTGCCAGCTCACCCGGACAGGATCGGGAAAAACTGTTTTTT
CASSPGQDREKLFF
>TRBV10-3|.|.|TRBJ1-2
TGTGCCATCATCCCCGACCCCGGGGGTGACTATGGCTACACCTTC
CAIIPDPGGDYGYTF
>TRBV7-6|TRBD2|.|TRBJ2-2
TGTGCCAGCAGCTTAGCGCTCCCTAGCGGGGGGCACACCGGGGAGCTGTTTTTT
CASSLALPSGGHTGELFF
>TRBV19|TRBD1|once|TRBJ1-1
TGTGCCAGTAGTACACTCTCACTGGGACAGGGTGAAGCTTTCTTT
CASSTLSLGQGEAFF
>TRBV3-1/TRBV3-2|.|.|TRBJ1-4
TGTGCCAGCAGCCAAGTGGTGGGGGCAGAAAAACTGTTTTTT
CASSQVVGAEKLFF
>TRBV10-2|.|.|TRBJ1-5
TGCGCCAGCAGGGGGGGAGGTAGCAATCAGCCCCAGCATTTT
CASRGGGSNQPQHF
>TRBV19|TRBD2|once|TRBJ2-1
TGTGCCAGTAGCTCTCCGGGACTAGCGGGATACAATGAGCAGTTCTTC
CASSSPGLAGYNEQFF
>TRBV23-1|.|few|TRBJ2-5
TGCGCCAGCTCAGTCACTACAAGCAGACAAGAGACCCAGTACTTC
CASSVTTSRQETQYF
>TRBV5-4|.|once|TRBJ1-2
TGTGCCAGCAGCTTGGCCTGGACATTTGGGGGCTACACCTTC
CASSLAWTFGGYTF
>TRBV29-1|TRBD2|.|TRBJ2-7
TGCAGCGTTGGGACCCCCAGACTAGCGGGAGGACACTACGAGCAGTACTTC
CSVGTPRLAGGHYEQYF
>TRBV10-3|TRBD1|.|TRBJ1-2
TGTGCCATCAGTGCACGACAGGGGGGAGACTATGGCTACACCTTC
CAISARQGGDYGYTF
>TRBV3-1/TRBV3-2|.|.|TRBJ2-3
TGTGCCAGCAGCCAAGGGGCAAAAGATACGCAGTATTTT
CASSQGAKDTQYF